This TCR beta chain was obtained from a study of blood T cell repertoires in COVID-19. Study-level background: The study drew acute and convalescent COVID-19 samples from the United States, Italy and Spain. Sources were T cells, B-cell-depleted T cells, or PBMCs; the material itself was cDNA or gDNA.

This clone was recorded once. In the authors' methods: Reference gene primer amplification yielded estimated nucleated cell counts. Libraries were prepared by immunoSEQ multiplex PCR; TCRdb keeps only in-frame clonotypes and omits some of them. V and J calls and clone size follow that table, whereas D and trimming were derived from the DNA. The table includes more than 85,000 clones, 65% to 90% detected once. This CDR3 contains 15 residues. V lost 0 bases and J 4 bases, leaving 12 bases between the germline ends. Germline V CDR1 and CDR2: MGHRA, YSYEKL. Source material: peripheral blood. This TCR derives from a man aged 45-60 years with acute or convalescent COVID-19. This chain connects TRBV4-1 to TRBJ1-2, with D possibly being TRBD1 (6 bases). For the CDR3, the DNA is TGCGCCAGCAGCCAAGAGGGGGGGGCTGGCTATGGCTACACCTTC. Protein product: CASSQEGGAGYGYTF.